A selection of T cell receptor beta chains follows, all from one sample in a study of cytomegalovirus exposure and HLA in healthy donors. The assay was immunoSEQ multiplex PCR, and TCRdb's table has in-frame clones only and misses some. The table records over 200,000 clones, approximately 84% of them present only once. Sequencing was done on a sample of PBMCs. These receptors originate from a woman aged 40 to 50 in good health and CMV-seronegative. Both conserved end residues are part of each CDR3. Fields, in order: D gene, clone size, V gene, J gene, CDR3 protein, CDR3 DNA. The D gene is left open where the match is weak. Clone size is shown for a subset of rows, as once, few, many or a class of expanded clone.

d_gene: TRBD1; abundance: once; v_gene: TRBV13; j_gene: TRBJ2-1; CDR3aa: CASSPGQGFYNEQFF; CDR3nt: TGTGCCAGCAGCCCGGGACAGGGATTCTACAATGAGCAGTTCTTC
d_gene: NA; abundance: NA; v_gene: TRBV29-1; j_gene: TRBJ2-4; CDR3aa: CSGRGGLDKNIQYF; CDR3nt: TGCAGCGGGCGTGGGGGACTTGACAAAAACATTCAGTACTTC
d_gene: NA; abundance: once; v_gene: TRBV7-8; j_gene: TRBJ2-5; CDR3aa: CASRDTRTQEAQYF; CDR3nt: TGTGCCAGCAGGGACACCCGTACCCAAGAGGCCCAGTACTTC
d_gene: NA; abundance: once; v_gene: TRBV19; j_gene: TRBJ2-3; CDR3aa: CASSIRTGTDTQYF; CDR3nt: TGTGCCAGTAGTATCAGAACAGGCACAGATACGCAGTATTTT
d_gene: NA; abundance: NA; v_gene: TRBV5-6; j_gene: TRBJ2-7; CDR3aa: CASSFTGGTSYEQYF; CDR3nt: TGTGCCAGCAGCTTTACCGGGGGTACTTCCTACGAGCAGTACTTC
d_gene: NA; abundance: few; v_gene: TRBV10-3; j_gene: TRBJ1-4; CDR3aa: CAISERQGGEKLFF; CDR3nt: TGTGCCATCAGTGAGAGGCAGGGAGGAGAAAAACTGTTTTTT
d_gene: NA; abundance: NA; v_gene: TRBV6-5; j_gene: TRBJ1-5; CDR3aa: CASSFGPFQPQHF; CDR3nt: TGTGCCAGCAGTTTTGGGCCATTTCAGCCCCAGCATTTT
d_gene: NA; abundance: NA; v_gene: TRBV20-1; j_gene: TRBJ2-7; CDR3aa: CSASLAVEQYF; CDR3nt: TGCAGTGCTAGCCTAGCCGTCGAGCAGTACTTC
d_gene: TRBD1; abundance: once; v_gene: TRBV7-6; j_gene: TRBJ1-4; CDR3aa: CASSPRTGNFGATNEKLFF; CDR3nt: TGTGCCAGCAGCCCCCGGACAGGGAACTTTGGGGCAACTAATGAAAAACTGTTTTTT
d_gene: TRBD2; abundance: NA; v_gene: TRBV4-2; j_gene: TRBJ2-1; CDR3aa: CASSQPSAGGENEQFF; CDR3nt: TGTGCCAGCAGCCAACCATCTGCGGGGGGGGAGAATGAGCAGTTCTTC
d_gene: NA; abundance: NA; v_gene: TRBV29-1; j_gene: TRBJ1-1; CDR3aa: CSVEDREGTNTEAFF; CDR3nt: TGCAGCGTTGAAGATAGGGAGGGCACGAACACTGAAGCTTTCTTT
d_gene: TRBD1; abundance: NA; v_gene: TRBV28; j_gene: TRBJ1-2; CDR3aa: CASSGTGINYGYTF; CDR3nt: TGTGCCAGCAGCGGGACAGGGATCAACTATGGCTACACCTTC
d_gene: NA; abundance: NA; v_gene: TRBV11-3; j_gene: TRBJ2-5; CDR3aa: CASSLDLGVETQYF; CDR3nt: TGTGCCAGCAGCTTAGACCTGGGCGTAGAGACCCAGTACTTC
d_gene: TRBD1; abundance: few; v_gene: TRBV7-2; j_gene: TRBJ2-7; CDR3aa: CASSWGPGQSYEQYF; CDR3nt: TGTGCCAGCAGCTGGGGACCGGGACAGTCCTACGAGCAGTACTTC
d_gene: NA; abundance: NA; v_gene: TRBV2; j_gene: TRBJ1-1; CDR3aa: CASSLDPAGGTEAFF; CDR3nt: TGTGCCAGCAGTCTCGACCCGGCCGGGGGCACTGAAGCTTTCTTT
d_gene: NA; abundance: NA; v_gene: TRBV10-3; j_gene: TRBJ1-5; CDR3aa: CATQENSNQPQHF; CDR3nt: TGTGCCACACAGGAAAATAGCAATCAGCCCCAGCATTTT